Below, 25 T cell receptor beta chains from the same sample are listed, as sequenced in a study of T cells in tuberculosis. Time point indicated: new active TB diagnosis, blood taken before or within 7 days of starting treatment. Clones were sequenced by immunoSEQ multiplex PCR, and TCRdb holds only the in-frame ones, with some missing. The top ten clones hold about 4.5% of a sample with 35,000 to 45,000 clones, approximately 95% of them seen once. Sequencing was performed on PBMCs, taken at tuberculosis diagnosis. These receptors originate from an adult with tuberculosis.

The chain joins TRBV4-3 to TRBJ2-3; TRBD2 agrees at 7 bases. The length of the CDR3 is 16 residues. V shed 4 bases and J 9 bases; nucleotides not matched to a gene: 16. Germline loops: CDR1 LGHNA, CDR2 YSLEER. In DNA form, the CDR3 reads TGCGCCAGCAGCCGGCGAGGGACTACAGCCCCGGGCACGCAGTATTTT. This encodes CASSRRGTTAPGTQYF.

This chain links TRBV10-2 with TRBJ1-2; the D gene is possibly TRBD1 (6 bases). The CDR3 is made up of 15 amino acids. Trimming removed 10 bases at V and 4 bases at J, with 22 bases between. Germline lookup yields CDR1 WSHSY and CDR2 SAAADI. The CDR3 sequence: CATQLTGSPGYGYTF. CDR3 in DNA: TGCGCCACCCAGCTAACAGGGAGTCCCGGCTATGGCTACACCTTC.

This chain connects TRBV9 to TRBJ2-1; D not certain. CDR3 size: 14 residues. Trimming shortened V by 3 bases and J by 5 bases, and 12 bases separated the two germline ends. Germline V gives CDR1 SGDLS, CDR2 YYNGEE. The CDR3 here is CASSAAAVHNEQFF. DNA of the CDR3: TGTGCCAGCAGCGCGGCGGCGGTCCACAATGAGCAGTTCTTC.

CDR3 coding DNA: TGTGCCAGCTCACTTTTCAAGGGGGCGAGTAACGAGCAGTACTTC. It encodes CASSLFKGASNEQYF. The chain links TRBV18 to TRBJ2-7; 7 bases match TRBD1. The CDR3 runs to 15 residues. The V gene's germline CDR1 is KGHSH and CDR2 LQKENI. With 4 bases clipped from V and 5 bases from J, the junction kept 11 bases outside the gene matches.

V and J are TRBV14 and TRBJ1-1; D gene ambiguous. The length of the CDR3 is 13 residues. In germline, CDR1 is SGHDN, CDR2 FVKESK. Trimming took off 4 bases at V and 4 bases at J, with 10 bases between the two ends. CDR3 residues: CASSRGFSTEAFF. CDR3 nucleotides: TGTGCCAGCAGCCGAGGGTTTTCCACTGAAGCTTTCTTT.

The chain has TRBV5-1 and TRBJ2-7; D not certain. The germline V gene has CDR1 SGHRS and CDR2 YFSETQ. This CDR3 contains 14 residues. With 1 base removed from V and 3 bases from J, the gap between germline ends came to 11 bases. DNA for the CDR3: TGCGCCAGCAGCTTGCGTCAGGATAACTACGAGCAGTACTTC. This translates into CASSLRQDNYEQYF.

The gene calls are TRBV6-4 and TRBJ2-3; 8 bases fit TRBD2. Trimming cost V 5 bases and J 1 base; bases outside gene matches: 8. The germline CDR1 and CDR2 sequences are MRHNA and SNTAGT. The CDR3 contains 16 residues. The CDR3 spells CASSLSGGLGTDTQYF. The CDR3 nucleotides read TGTGCCAGCAGTTTGAGCGGGGGACTCGGCACAGATACGCAGTATTTT.

The rearrangement uses TRBV2 and TRBJ2-7; perhaps TRBD1 as D (5 bases). Per germline, CDR1 SNHLY and CDR2 FYNNEI. The ends were cut back, 6 bases at V and 0 bases at J, with 12 bases in the middle. The CDR3 has 14 residues. CDR3 sequence: CASRTNRNSYEQYF. CDR3 DNA sequence: TGTGCCAGCAGGACGAACAGGAACTCCTACGAGCAGTACTTC.

The rearrangement uses TRBV5-1 and TRBJ2-7; 9 bases are shared with TRBD2. V gave up 0 bases and J gave up 2 bases; unmatched junction bases: 6. Germline CDR1 SGHRS, CDR2 YFSETQ. The CDR3 extends over 16 amino acids. The chain's CDR3 is CASSLAASGEPYEQYF. CDR3 DNA sequence: TGCGCCAGCAGCTTGGCGGCTAGCGGGGAGCCCTACGAGCAGTACTTC.

A single count supports this clone. V gene TRBV5-1 combines with J gene TRBJ2-2; 9 bases align to TRBD1. V trimming: 3 bases; J trimming: 0 bases; junction bases outside the gene matches: 3. This CDR3 is 16 amino acids long. Germline-derived CDR1 and CDR2 are SGHRS and YFSETQ. The CDR3 sequence: CASSSRDRANTGELFF. The DNA for the CDR3 is TGCGCCAGCAGCTCCAGGGACAGGGCGAACACCGGGGAGCTGTTTTTT.

CDR3 nucleotide sequence: TGTGCCATTGGGGGACAGGGTCGCACAGATACGCAGTATTTT. The encoded protein is CAIGGQGRTDTQYF. The chain combines TRBV10-3 with TRBJ2-3; 9 bases align to TRBD1. V shed 9 bases and J 1 base; nucleotides not matched to a gene: 5. The germline V gene has CDR1 ENHRY and CDR2 SYGVKD. The CDR3 contains 14 residues.

The chain recombines TRBV4-1 with TRBJ2-2; the match to TRBD2 covers 9 bases. Trimming removed 5 bases from V and 6 bases from J; junction bases left unmatched: 19. Per the germline V gene, CDR1 is MGHRA and CDR2 is YSYEKL. This CDR3 is built from 19 residues. CDR3 residues: CASSVVSRRGGTQAGELFF. The CDR3, as DNA: TGCGCCAGCAGCGTCGTATCTCGGCGGGGGGGCACCCAGGCCGGGGAGCTGTTTTTT.

This chain connects TRBV22-1 to TRBJ2-6; TRBD2 is the table's D call, not checked against the DNA. TRBV22-1 is termed a pseudogene. The CDR3 sequence is 24 residues long. Here the CDR3 DNA reads TGTCCTGGGAGCCTAATGCGAAAGCGAACAAAGTCGGGAAGCGAACAAAGTCGGGCCAACGTCCTGACTTTC. It encodes CPGSLMRKRTKSGSEQSRANVLTF.

This chain links TRBV5-6 with TRBJ1-6, with TRBD1 as a possible D gene (6 bases). Deletions cut 5 bases from V and 7 bases from J, with 22 bases between. Germline lookup yields CDR1 SGHDT and CDR2 YYEEEE. The length of the CDR3 is 17 residues. This CDR3 reads CASRDLRGSGTNSPLHF. CDR3 bases: TGTGCCAGCAGGGATTTACGGGGATCGGGGACAAATTCACCCCTCCACTTT.

This chain links TRBV29-1 with TRBJ1-5; TRBD1 matches 10 bases. Germline V gene lookup returns CDR1 SQVTM and CDR2 ANQGSEA. The trim removed 7 bases at V and 3 bases at J, leaving 15 bases unmatched. The CDR3 is made up of 17 amino acids. CDR3 sequence: CSDRRDRGGGLNQPQHF. CDR3 in DNA: TGCAGCGACAGACGGGACAGGGGAGGTGGGCTCAATCAGCCCCAGCATTTT.

V usage is TRBV6-5 and J usage is TRBJ1-2; TRBD1 aligns across 8 bases. The CDR3 is made up of 15 amino acids. The germline gives CDR1 MNHEY, CDR2 SVGAGI. V lost 0 bases to trimming and J lost 4 bases; unmatched junction nucleotides: 4. In nucleotides, the CDR3 is TGTGCCAGCAGTTACTCAGGACAGGGTGGCTATGGCTACACCTTC. Its protein is CASSYSGQGGYGYTF.

The chain couples TRBV6-1 to TRBJ1-5; 8 positions match TRBD1. Trimming took 2 bases from V and 6 from J; bases not matched to a gene: 3. In germline, CDR1 is MNHNS, CDR2 SASEGT. The CDR3 loop spans 14 amino acids. CDR3 DNA sequence: TGTGCCAGCAGTGAAACAGGGGGGCTTCAGCCCCAGCATTTT. It yields the protein CASSETGGLQPQHF.

The chain uses TRBV10-3 and TRBJ1-5; no clear D gene. Trimming took off 11 bases at V and 7 bases at J, with 18 bases between the two ends. This CDR3 is built from 13 residues. The germline V gene encodes CDR1 ENHRY and CDR2 SYGVKD. CDR3 residues: CAVNTQADQPQHF. Written as DNA, the CDR3 is TGTGCCGTCAACACGCAGGCCGACCAGCCCCAGCATTTT.

V usage is TRBV7-2 and J usage is TRBJ1-4, with D tentatively TRBD1 (6 bases). The ends were cut back, 1 base at V and 4 bases at J, with 10 bases in the middle. CDR1 and CDR2 from the germline V gene are SGHTA and FQGNSA. This CDR3 spans 15 amino acids. The DNA of the CDR3 is TGTGCCAGCAGCTTAGGGACAGAACATAATGAAAAACTGTTTTTT. Protein: CASSLGTEHNEKLFF.

This chain connects TRBV18 to TRBJ1-1; TRBD1 matches 7 bases. V dropped 5 bases and J dropped 3; count of bases not matched to a gene: 6. CDR3 size: 14 residues. Per germline, CDR1 KGHSH and CDR2 LQKENI. The CDR3 sequence is CASSSGQEYTEAFF. In DNA form, the CDR3 reads TGTGCCAGCTCATCAGGACAGGAATACACTGAAGCTTTCTTT. The complete variable domain, with remaining parts taken from reference TRBV18 and TRBJ1-1, reads NAGVMQNPRHLVRRRGQEARLRCSPMKGHSHVYWYRQLPEEGLKFMVYLQKENIIDESGMPKERFSAEFPKEGPSILRIQQVVRGDSAAYFCASSSGQEYTEAFFGQGTRLTVV.

The gene calls are TRBV15 and TRBJ2-7, with D unresolved. Trimming shortened V by 2 bases and J by 4 bases, and 9 bases separated the two germline ends. The CDR3 is 13 residues long. The germline V gene encodes CDR1 LNHNV and CDR2 YYDKDF (reference sequence). CDR3 DNA: TGTGCCACCAGCAGAACCCTAAAATACGAGCAGTACTTC. Amino acids: CATSRTLKYEQYF.

This clone showed up just once. V is TRBV6-6 and J is TRBJ1-6; D ambiguous. V lost 5 bases, J lost 6 bases, and 8 bases lay in between. Germline V gene sequence: CDR1 MNHNY, CDR2 SVGAGI (reference sequence). This CDR3 contains 13 residues. CDR3 protein: CASSRQANSPLHF. As DNA, the CDR3 is TGTGCCAGCAGTCGACAAGCTAATTCACCCCTCCACTTT.

This sequence joins TRBV10-1 and TRBJ2-2; D perhaps matches TRBD2 (6 bases). V lost 6 bases and J 4 bases, leaving 15 bases between the germline ends. Germline V lookup: CDR1 WNHNN, CDR2 SYGVQD (reference sequence). CDR3 size: 15 residues. The CDR3 here is CASSTRDLSTGELFF. CDR3 in DNA: TGCGCCAGCAGCACACGGGACTTGTCCACCGGGGAGCTGTTTTTT.

The chain joins TRBV27 to TRBJ2-7; 7 bases match TRBD2. CDR1 is MNHEY and CDR2 is SMNVEV in the germline V gene (reference sequence). Trimming removed 5 bases from V and 2 bases from J; junction bases left unmatched: 6. CDR3 length: 14 amino acids. CDR3 in DNA: TGTGCCAGCAGTGGAGGACTAGTCCCCTACGAGCAGTACTTC. The encoded protein is CASSGGLVPYEQYF.

The chain joins TRBV7-2 to TRBJ1-4, with 10 bases fitting TRBD1. Germline V gives CDR1 SGHTA, CDR2 FQGNSA. The CDR3 covers 15 residues. The ends lost 4 bases at V and 7 bases at J; junction bases unmatched: 6. DNA of the CDR3: TGTGCCAGCAGCTCGGGACAGGGGTATGGTGAAAAACTGTTTTTT. Amino acid sequence: CASSSGQGYGEKLFF. The variable domain in full, with the rest retrieved from reference TRBV7-2 and TRBJ1-4, is GAGVSQSPSNKVTEKGKDVELRCDPISGHTALYWYRQSLGQGLEFLIYFQGNSAPDKSGLPSDRFSAERTGGSVSTLTIQRTQQEDSAVYLCASSSGQGYGEKLFFGSGTQLSVL.